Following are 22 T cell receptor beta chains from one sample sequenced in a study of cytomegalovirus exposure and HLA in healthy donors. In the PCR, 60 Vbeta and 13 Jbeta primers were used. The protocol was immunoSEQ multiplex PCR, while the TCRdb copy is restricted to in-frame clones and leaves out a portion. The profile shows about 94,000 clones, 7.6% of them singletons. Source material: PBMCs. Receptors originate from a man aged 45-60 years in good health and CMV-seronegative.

The CDR3 spells CASSQKRTGGLYEQYF. CDR3 nucleotides: TGTGCCAGCAGCCAAAAACGGACAGGGGGCCTCTACGAGCAGTACTTC. This chain uses TRBV4-2 with TRBJ2-7; 11 bases align to TRBD1. CDR1 LGHNA and CDR2 YNFKEQ come from the germline V gene. V lost 2 bases, J lost 3 bases, and 6 bases stayed unmatched. This CDR3 has 16 amino acids.

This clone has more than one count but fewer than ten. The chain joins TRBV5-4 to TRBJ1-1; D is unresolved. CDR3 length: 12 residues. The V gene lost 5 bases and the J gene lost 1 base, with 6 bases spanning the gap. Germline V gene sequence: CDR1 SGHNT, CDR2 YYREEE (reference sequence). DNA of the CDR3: TGTGCCAGCAGACTCCCGAACACTGAAGCTTTCTTT. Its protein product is CASRLPNTEAFF.

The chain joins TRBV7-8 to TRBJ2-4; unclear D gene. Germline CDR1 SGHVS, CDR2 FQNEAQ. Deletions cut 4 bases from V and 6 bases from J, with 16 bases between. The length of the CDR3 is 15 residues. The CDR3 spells CASSSSNLVLNIQYF. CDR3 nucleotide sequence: TGTGCCAGCAGCTCGTCGAACTTAGTATTAAACATTCAGTACTTC.

CDR3 in amino acids: CASSLTGTSGENEQFF. The CDR3 DNA reads as TGTGCCAGCAGCTTGACCGGGACTAGCGGGGAAAATGAGCAGTTCTTC. The rearrangement uses TRBV7-3 and TRBJ2-1, with 13 nucleotides matching TRBD2. There are 16 residues in the CDR3. Germline V lookup: CDR1 SGHTA, CDR2 FQGTGA. V dropped 3 bases and J dropped 7; count of bases not matched to a gene: 6.

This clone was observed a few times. This CDR3 is CASSPGLAGWFEQFF. CDR3 DNA: TGTGCCAGCAGTCCGGGACTAGCGGGCTGGTTTGAGCAGTTCTTC. The chain carries TRBV27 and TRBJ2-1, with 12 bases identical to TRBD2. The CDR3 length is 15 residues. Germline V gene data show CDR1 as MNHEY and CDR2 as SMNVEV (reference sequence). After removal of 5 bases from V and 9 bases from J, the junction contained 8 bases not matched to a gene.

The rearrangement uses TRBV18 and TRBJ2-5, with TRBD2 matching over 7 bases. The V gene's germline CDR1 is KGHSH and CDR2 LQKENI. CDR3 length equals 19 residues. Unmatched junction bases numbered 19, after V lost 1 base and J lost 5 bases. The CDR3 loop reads CASSPRPSGGAGSGETQYF. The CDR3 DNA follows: TGTGCCAGCTCACCACGTCCGTCCGGAGGAGCCGGTAGCGGGGAGACCCAGTACTTC.

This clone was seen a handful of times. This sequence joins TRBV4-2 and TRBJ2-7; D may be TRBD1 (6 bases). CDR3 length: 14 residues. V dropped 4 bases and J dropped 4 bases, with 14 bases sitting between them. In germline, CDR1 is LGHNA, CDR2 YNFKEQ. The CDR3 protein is CASSRSDSSYEQYF. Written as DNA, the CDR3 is TGTGCCAGCAGCCGATCGGACAGCTCGTACGAGCAGTACTTC.

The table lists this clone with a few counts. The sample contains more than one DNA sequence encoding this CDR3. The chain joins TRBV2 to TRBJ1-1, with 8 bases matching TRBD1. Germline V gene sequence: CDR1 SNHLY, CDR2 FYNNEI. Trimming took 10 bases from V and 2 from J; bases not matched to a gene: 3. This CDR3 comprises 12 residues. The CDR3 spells CATGQGNTEAFF. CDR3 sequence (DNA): TGTGCCACAGGACAGGGTAACACTGAAGCTTTCTTT.

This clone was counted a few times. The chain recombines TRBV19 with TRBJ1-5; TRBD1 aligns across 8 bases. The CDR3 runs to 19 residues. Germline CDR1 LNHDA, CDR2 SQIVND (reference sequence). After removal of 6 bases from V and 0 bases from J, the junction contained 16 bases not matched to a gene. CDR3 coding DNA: TGTGCCAGTAGCCAAGGACAGGGACGTCCAACTTATAGCAATCAGCCCCAGCATTTT. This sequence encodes CASSQGQGRPTYSNQPQHF. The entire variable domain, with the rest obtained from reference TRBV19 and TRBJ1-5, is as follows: DGGITQSPKYLFRKEGQNVTLSCEQNLNHDAMYWYRQDPGQGLRLIYYSQIVNDFQKGDIAEGYSVSREKKESFPLTVTSAQKNPTAFYLCASSQGQGRPTYSNQPQHFGDGTRLSIL.

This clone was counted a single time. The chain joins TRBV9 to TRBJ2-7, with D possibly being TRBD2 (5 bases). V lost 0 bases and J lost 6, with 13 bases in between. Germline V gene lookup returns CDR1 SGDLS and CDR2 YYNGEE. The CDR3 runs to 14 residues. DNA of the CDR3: TGTGCCAGCAGCGTAGCTTTTCGCGGAGGCGAGCAGTACTTC. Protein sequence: CASSVAFRGGEQYF.

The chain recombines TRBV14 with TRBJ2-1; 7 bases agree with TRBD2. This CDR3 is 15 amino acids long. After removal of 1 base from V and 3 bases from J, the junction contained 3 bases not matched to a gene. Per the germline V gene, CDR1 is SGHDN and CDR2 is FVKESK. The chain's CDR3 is CASSQVSGGYNEQFF. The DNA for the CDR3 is TGTGCCAGCAGCCAAGTTTCGGGGGGCTACAATGAGCAGTTCTTC.

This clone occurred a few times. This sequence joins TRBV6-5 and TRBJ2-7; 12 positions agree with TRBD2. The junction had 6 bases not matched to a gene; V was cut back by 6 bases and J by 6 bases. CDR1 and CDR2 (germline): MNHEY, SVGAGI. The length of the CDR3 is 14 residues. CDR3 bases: TGTGCCAGCAGAAGACTAGCGGGGGCCCTCGAGCAGTACTTC. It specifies CASRRLAGALEQYF.

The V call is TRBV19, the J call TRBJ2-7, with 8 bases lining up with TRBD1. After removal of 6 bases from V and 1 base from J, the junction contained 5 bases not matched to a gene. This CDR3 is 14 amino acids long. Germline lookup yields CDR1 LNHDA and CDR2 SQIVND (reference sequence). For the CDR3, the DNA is TGTGCCAGTAGCACAGGGGGAGCTTCCTACGAGCAGTACTTC. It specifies CASSTGGASYEQYF. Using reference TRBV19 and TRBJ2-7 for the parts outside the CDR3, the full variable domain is DGGITQSPKYLFRKEGQNVTLSCEQNLNHDAMYWYRQDPGQGLRLIYYSQIVNDFQKGDIAEGYSVSREKKESFPLTVTSAQKNPTAFYLCASSTGGASYEQYFGPGTRLTVT.

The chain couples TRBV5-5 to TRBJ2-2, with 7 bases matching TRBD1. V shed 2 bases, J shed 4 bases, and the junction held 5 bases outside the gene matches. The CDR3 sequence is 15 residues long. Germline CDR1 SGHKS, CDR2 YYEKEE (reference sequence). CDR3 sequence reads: CASSFRQGFTGELFF. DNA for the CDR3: TGTGCCAGCAGCTTTAGACAGGGATTCACCGGGGAGCTGTTTTTT. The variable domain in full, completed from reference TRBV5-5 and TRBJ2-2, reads DAGVTQSPTHLIKTRGQQVTLRCSPISGHKSVSWYQQVLGQGPQFIFQYYEKEERGRGNFPDRFSARQFPNYSSELNVNALLLGDSALYLCASSFRQGFTGELFFGEGSRLTVL.

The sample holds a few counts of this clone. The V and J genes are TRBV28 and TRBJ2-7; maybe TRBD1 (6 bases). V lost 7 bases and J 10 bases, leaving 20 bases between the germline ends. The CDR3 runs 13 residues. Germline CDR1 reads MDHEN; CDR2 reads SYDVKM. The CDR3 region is CASTSSPDRGQYF. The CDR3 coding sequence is TGTGCCAGCACTTCTTCCCCGGACAGAGGACAGTACTTC. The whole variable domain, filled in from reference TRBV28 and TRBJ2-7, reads DVKVTQSSRYLVKRTGEKVFLECVQDMDHENMFWYRQDPGLGLRLIYFSYDVKMKEKGDIPEGYSVSREKKERFSLILESASTNQTSMYLCASTSSPDRGQYFGPGTRLTVT.

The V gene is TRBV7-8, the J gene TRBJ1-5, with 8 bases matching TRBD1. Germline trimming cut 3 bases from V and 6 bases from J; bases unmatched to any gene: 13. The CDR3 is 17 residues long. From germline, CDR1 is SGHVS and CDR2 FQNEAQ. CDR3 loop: CASSFLRTGRFSQPQHF. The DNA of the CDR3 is TGTGCCAGCAGCTTCTTACGGACAGGGAGGTTTTCTCAGCCCCAGCATTTT.

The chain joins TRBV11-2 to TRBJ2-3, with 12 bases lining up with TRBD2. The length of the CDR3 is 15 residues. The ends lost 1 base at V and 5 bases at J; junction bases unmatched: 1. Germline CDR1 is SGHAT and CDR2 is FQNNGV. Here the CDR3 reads CASSLGLAGVDTQYF. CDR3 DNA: TGTGCCAGCAGCTTAGGACTAGCGGGAGTAGATACGCAGTATTTT.

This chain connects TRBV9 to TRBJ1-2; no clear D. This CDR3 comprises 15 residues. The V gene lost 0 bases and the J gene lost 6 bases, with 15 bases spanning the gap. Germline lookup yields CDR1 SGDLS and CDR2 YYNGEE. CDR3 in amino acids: CASSVEIRQEDGYTF. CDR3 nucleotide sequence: TGTGCCAGCAGCGTAGAGATAAGGCAGGAAGATGGCTACACCTTC.

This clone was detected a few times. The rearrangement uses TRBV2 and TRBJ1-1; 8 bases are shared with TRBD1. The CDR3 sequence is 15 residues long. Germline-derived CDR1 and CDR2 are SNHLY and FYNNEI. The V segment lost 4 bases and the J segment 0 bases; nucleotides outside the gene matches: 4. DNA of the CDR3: TGTGCCAGCAGTGGACAGGGGATGTTGAACACTGAAGCTTTCTTT. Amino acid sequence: CASSGQGMLNTEAFF.

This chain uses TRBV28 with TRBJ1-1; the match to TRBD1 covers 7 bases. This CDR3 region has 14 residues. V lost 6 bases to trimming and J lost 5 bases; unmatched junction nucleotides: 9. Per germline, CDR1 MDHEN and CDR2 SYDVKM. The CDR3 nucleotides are TGTGCCAGCAGCTATGACAGGGTTCGAACTGAAGCTTTCTTT. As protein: CASSYDRVRTEAFF.

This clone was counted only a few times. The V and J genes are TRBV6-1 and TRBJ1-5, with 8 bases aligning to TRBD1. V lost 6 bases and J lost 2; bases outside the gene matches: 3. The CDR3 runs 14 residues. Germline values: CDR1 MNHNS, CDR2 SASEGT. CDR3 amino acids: CASSQDRGNQPQHF. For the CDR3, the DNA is TGTGCCAGCAGCCAGGACAGGGGCAATCAGCCCCAGCATTTT.

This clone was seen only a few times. The chain's CDR3 is CASSYDSRTEAFF. CDR3 bases: TGCGCCAGCAGCTATGACAGCCGGACTGAAGCTTTCTTT. This chain joins TRBV5-1 and TRBJ1-1; perhaps TRBD1 as D (5 bases). The germline V and J ends were trimmed by 3 bases and 5 bases, with 11 bases remaining between them. Germline CDR1 is SGHRS and CDR2 is YFSETQ. The CDR3 is 13 residues long. Looking up the rest from reference TRBV5-1 and TRBJ1-1 gives the full variable domain: KAGVTQTPRYLIKTRGQQVTLSCSPISGHRSVSWYQQTPGQGLQFLFEYFSETQRNKGNFPGRFSGRQFSNSRSEMNVSTLELGDSALYLCASSYDSRTEAFFGQGTRLTVV.